This T cell receptor beta chain was captured in a study of control samples from healthy donors and cancer patients (dated by TCRdb to the early 2020s). Regarding this clone: This clone's antigen is unknown. Base qualities are not recorded, but no much larger clone differs from it by a single base.

The library was obtained by the immunoSEQ multiplex PCR assay. TCRdb stores this immuneACCESS table with in-frame sequences only. Part of the clones is absent; in the studies checked, under half of the shortfall reflects unresolved V genes, and no reason is known for the rest. This sample is represented by 120,000 to 150,000 clones; 91% of them were singletons. Under 4% of the sample belongs to the ten largest clones. The CDR3 holds 15 amino acids from the cysteine to the phenylalanine. Only the CDR3 DNA stays, 45 bases, in frame from base 1. The V end loses 6 bases and the J end loses 8 bases, and a stretch of 22 bases separates them. Sequences KGHSH (CDR1) and LQKENI (CDR2) are obtained from the germline V gene.

What was sequenced was blood. The rearranged chain carries TRBV18 and TRBJ1-2, with an unclear D gene assignment. The TCR comes from a man aged 25 to 45 in good health. The CDR3 region has the sequence CASSPEWTVGRGYTF. The sequence in DNA is TGTGCCAGCTCGCCCGAGTGGACCGTAGGTAGGGGCTACACCTTC.